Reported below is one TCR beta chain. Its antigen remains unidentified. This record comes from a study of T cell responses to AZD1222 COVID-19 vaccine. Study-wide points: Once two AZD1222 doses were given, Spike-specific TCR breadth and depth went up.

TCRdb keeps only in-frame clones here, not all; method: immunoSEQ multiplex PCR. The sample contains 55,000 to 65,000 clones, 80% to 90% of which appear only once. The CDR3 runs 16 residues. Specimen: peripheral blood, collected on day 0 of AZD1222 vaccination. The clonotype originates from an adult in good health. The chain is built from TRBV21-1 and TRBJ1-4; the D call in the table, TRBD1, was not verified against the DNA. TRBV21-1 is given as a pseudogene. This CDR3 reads CASSKEQTEYNEKLFF. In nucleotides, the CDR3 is TGTGCCAGCAGCAAGGAACAGACGGAATATAATGAAAAACTGTTTTTT.